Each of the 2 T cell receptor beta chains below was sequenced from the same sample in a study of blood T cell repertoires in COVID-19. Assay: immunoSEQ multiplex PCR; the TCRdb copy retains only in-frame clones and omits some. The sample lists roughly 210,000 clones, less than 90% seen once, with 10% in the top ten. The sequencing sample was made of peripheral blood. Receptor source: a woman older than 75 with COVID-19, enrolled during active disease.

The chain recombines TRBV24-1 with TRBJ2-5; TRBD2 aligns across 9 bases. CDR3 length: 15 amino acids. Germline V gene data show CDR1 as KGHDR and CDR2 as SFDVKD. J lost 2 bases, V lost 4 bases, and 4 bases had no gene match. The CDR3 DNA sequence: TGTGCCACCAGTGACCCGCTAGCGGGACAAGAGACCCAGTACTTC. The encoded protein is CATSDPLAGQETQYF.

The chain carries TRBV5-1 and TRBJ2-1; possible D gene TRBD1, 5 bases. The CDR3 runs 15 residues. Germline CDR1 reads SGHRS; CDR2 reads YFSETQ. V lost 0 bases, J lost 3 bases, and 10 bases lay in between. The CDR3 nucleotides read TGCGCCAGCAGCTTGGCAGGGCCCGACTACAATGAGCAGTTCTTC. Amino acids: CASSLAGPDYNEQFF.